A selection of T cell receptor beta chains follows, all from one sample in a study of blood T cells in healthy people across ages. Each CDR3 protein gets one entry after TCRdb re-called the 5' RACE reads with MiXCR. The data contain about 1.6 million distinct CDR3 sequences, about 35% of them singletons. Sequencing was done on a sample of blood. The receptor source for this set is a woman under 40 in good health. CDR3s leave out the opening cysteine and the closing phenylalanine or tryptophan. The order of the fields is V gene, J gene, CDR3 protein.

TRBV6-6	TRBJ1-1	ASSPGLAGTEAF
TRBV3-1	TRBJ2-5	ASSQDLGNRVQETQY
TRBV6-5	TRBJ2-1	ASSYSRGLRSEQF
TRBV6-2/TRBV6-3	TRBJ2-1	ASRGAAGGDNEQF
TRBV23-1	TRBJ2-7	ASSQKPTFTGDHEQY
TRBV11-1	TRBJ2-3	ASSPGHPGLY
TRBV9	TRBJ2-3	ASSSSSGADTQY
TRBV9	TRBJ2-6	ASSSNPLAGGPRGANVLT
TRBV20-1	TRBJ2-3	SASTSGGNTQY
TRBV5-1	TRBJ2-3	ASSFLAGAITDTQY
TRBV12-3/TRBV12-4	TRBJ2-3	ASRLAGEISTDTQY
TRBV7-9	TRBJ2-1	ASSFTSGRFPYNEQF
TRBV20-1	TRBJ2-7	SARRNRDSQY
TRBV20-1	TRBJ1-6	SAGRQRDSPLH
TRBV9	TRBJ2-7	ASSVATGAGENYEQY
TRBV29-1	TRBJ2-1	SVDGIYNEQF
TRBV30	TRBJ2-5	AWSLGQGEETQY
TRBV7-2	TRBJ2-3	ASNPVAGSTDTQY
TRBV9	TRBJ2-3	ASGHGGDTQY
TRBV5-6	TRBJ2-4	ASSSVQGPLAKNIQY
TRBV10-3	TRBJ2-3	AIRGLLQRGGTDTQY
TRBV10-3	TRBJ2-1	AISLAGGQGEQF
TRBV5-1	TRBJ2-1	ASSLADTFNEQF
TRBV7-9	TRBJ2-3	ASSQTSGGAVGDTQY
TRBV29-1	TRBJ2-1	SVGRDRNEQF
TRBV20-1	TRBJ2-7	SASPGQGPYEQY
TRBV2	TRBJ2-7	TSRDLLGQFSYEQY
TRBV27	TRBJ2-1	ASSSQEAGYSYNEQF
TRBV19	TRBJ2-6	ASSSGVRLTSGANVLT
TRBV9	TRBJ2-3	ASSPSGGTLRTDTQY
TRBV7-9	TRBJ2-1	ASSSILAGGPAEQF
TRBV7-9	TRBJ2-4	ASSFGQLAKNIQY
TRBV7-2	TRBJ1-4	ASSRRPGQGNEKLF
TRBV7-2	TRBJ2-1	ASSPTPYRGADNEQF
TRBV20-1	TRBJ1-2	SARTNANYGYT
TRBV4-1	TRBJ2-1	ASSKEASERWDEQF
TRBV6-1	TRBJ1-2	ASSERVEGYT
TRBV10-3	TRBJ2-7	AISGGISYEQY
TRBV6-2/TRBV6-3	TRBJ2-7	ASFNTGFNEQY
TRBV7-2	TRBJ2-2	ASSLWISGPTGERF
TRBV12-3/TRBV12-4	TRBJ2-3	ASSFRGADTQY
TRBV3-1	TRBJ2-7	ASSPLGQSYVQY
TRBV15	TRBJ2-7	ATSRVRGTSGNEQY
TRBV7-9	TRBJ1-2	ASSLAGTDYPSYGYT
TRBV6-1	TRBJ1-5	ASLPGAGEGNQPQH
TRBV12-3/TRBV12-4	TRBJ2-7	ASSLSGGKSKQY
TRBV6-5	TRBJ2-1	ASSYSRREEDNEQF
TRBV7-8	TRBJ2-5	ASSLGSSGELKQETQY
TRBV6-7	TRBJ1-4	ASSYSELSRWELF
TRBV7-6	TRBJ2-1	ASSLVGVNEQF
TRBV14	TRBJ2-7	ASSQMKTRQY
TRBV10-3	TRBJ2-3	AIRHSGSRRTDTQY
TRBV5-1	TRBJ2-7	TSSLRVAGTREQY
TRBV6-1	TRBJ2-1	ATGSQLAMGYNEQF
TRBV6-1	TRBJ1-1	ASSPVALNTEAF
TRBV5-4	TRBJ2-7	ASSLEGAVFEQY
TRBV7-3	TRBJ2-7	ASSPMPGTSHEQY
TRBV3-1	TRBJ2-7	ASSQGAGSPYEQY
TRBV30	.	AWERQGIDEQY
TRBV2	TRBJ1-4	ASSERQGDEKLF